This T cell receptor (beta chain) was sequenced for a study of blood T cell repertoires in COVID-19. Trimming removed 4 bases at V and 3 bases at J, with 17 bases between. Germline CDR1 SGHRS, CDR2 YFSETQ. The CDR3 length is 15 residues. Here immunoSEQ multiplex PCR was the method, and the copy in TCRdb shows in-frame clones only, minus some. The sample records 200,000 to 250,000 clones, less than 90% being singletons. This chain joins TRBV5-1 and TRBJ2-7; possible D gene TRBD1, 8 bases. Sequenced input: PBMCs or T cells enriched from blood (not recorded which). The origin of this receptor is a woman between 45 and 60 years old in a cohort exposed to, infected with or recovered from COVID-19 (not recorded which). The CDR3 DNA follows: TGCGCCAGCAGCCCGCTGGGGGGGACAGGCTACGAGCAGTACTTC. As protein: CASSPLGGTGYEQYF.